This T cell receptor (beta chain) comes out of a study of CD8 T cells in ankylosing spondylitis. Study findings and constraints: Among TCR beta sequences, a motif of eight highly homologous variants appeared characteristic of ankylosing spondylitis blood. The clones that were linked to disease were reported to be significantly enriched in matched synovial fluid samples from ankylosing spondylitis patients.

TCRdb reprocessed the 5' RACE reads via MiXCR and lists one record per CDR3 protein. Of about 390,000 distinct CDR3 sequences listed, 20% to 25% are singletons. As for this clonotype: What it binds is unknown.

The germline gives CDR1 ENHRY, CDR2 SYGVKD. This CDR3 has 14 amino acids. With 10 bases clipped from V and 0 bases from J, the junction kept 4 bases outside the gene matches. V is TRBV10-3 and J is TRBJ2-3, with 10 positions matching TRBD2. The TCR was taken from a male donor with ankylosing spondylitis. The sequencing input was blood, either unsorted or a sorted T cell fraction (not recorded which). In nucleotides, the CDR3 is TGTGCCACGCTGACTAGCGGGAGCACAGATACGCAGTATTTT. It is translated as CATLTSGSTDTQYF.